This T cell receptor (beta chain) was captured by sequencing in a study of blood T cell repertoires in COVID-19. The wider study: Spain, Italy and the United States supplied samples that represented acute and convalescent COVID-19. The cDNA or gDNA used as material had been derived from T cells, B-cell-depleted T cells, or PBMCs.

Followed over time, Seattle patients had been enrolled while infection was active. Trimming removed 0 bases from V and 7 bases from J; junction bases left unmatched: 5. CDR1 is ENHRY, CDR2 SYGVKD, per germline. The CDR3 extends over 14 amino acids. Methods used by the authors: Estimated nucleated cell counts came from reference gene primer amplification. The method was immunoSEQ multiplex PCR; TCRdb's version includes in-frame clones alone and lacks a portion of them. V, J and clone size derive from that table, while D and trimming were established from the DNA sequence. The sample includes tens of thousands of clones, around 75% of them seen just once.

The sequenced sample was peripheral blood. This chain connects TRBV10-3 to TRBJ1-2, with TRBD1 identical over 7 bases. The source of this sequence is a man between 65 and 85 years old with COVID-19, enrolled during active disease. The CDR3 coding sequence is TGTGCCATCAGTGAGTCGGGGACAGAATTTGGCTACACCTTC. Translating it yields CAISESGTEFGYTF.